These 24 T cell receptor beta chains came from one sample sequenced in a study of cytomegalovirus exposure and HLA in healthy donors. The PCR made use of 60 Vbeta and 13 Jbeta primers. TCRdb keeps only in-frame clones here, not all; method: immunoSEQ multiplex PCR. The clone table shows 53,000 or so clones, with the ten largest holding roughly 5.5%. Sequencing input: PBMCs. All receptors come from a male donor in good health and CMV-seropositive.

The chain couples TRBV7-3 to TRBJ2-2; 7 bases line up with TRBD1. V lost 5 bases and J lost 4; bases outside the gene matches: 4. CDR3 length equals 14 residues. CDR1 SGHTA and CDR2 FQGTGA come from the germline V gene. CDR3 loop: CASSPGQATGELFF. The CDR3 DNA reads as TGTGCCAGCAGCCCTGGACAGGCCACCGGGGAGCTGTTTTTT.

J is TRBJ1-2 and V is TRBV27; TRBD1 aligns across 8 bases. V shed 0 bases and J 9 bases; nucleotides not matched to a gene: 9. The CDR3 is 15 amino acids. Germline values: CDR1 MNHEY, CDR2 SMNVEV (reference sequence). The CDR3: CASSLSGGTGERYTF. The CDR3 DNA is TGTGCCAGCAGTTTATCGGGTGGGACAGGCGAACGCTACACCTTC.

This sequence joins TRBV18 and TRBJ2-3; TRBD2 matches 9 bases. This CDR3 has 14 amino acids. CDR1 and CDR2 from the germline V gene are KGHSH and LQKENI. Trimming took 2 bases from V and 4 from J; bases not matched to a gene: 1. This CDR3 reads CASSPAGGPDTQYF. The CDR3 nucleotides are TGTGCCAGCTCACCAGCGGGGGGGCCAGATACGCAGTATTTT.

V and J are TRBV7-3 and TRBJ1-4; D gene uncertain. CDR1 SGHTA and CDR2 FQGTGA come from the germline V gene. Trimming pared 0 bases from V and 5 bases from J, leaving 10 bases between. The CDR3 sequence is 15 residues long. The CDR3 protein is CASSLTPGPNEKLFF. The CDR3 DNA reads TGTGCCAGCAGCTTAACGCCAGGTCCGAATGAAAAACTGTTTTTT.

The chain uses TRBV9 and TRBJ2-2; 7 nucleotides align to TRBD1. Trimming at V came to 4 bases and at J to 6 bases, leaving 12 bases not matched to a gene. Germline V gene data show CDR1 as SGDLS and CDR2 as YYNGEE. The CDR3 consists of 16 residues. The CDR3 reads CASSTGTAFFPGELFF. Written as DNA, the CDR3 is TGTGCCAGCAGCACCGGGACAGCTTTCTTCCCCGGGGAGCTGTTTTTT.

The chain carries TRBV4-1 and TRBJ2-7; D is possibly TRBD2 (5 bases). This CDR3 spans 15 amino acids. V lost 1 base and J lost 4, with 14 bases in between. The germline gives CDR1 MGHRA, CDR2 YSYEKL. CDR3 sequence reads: CASSQVTGSGYEQYF. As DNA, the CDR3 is TGCGCCAGCAGCCAAGTGACGGGGTCCGGGTACGAGCAGTACTTC.

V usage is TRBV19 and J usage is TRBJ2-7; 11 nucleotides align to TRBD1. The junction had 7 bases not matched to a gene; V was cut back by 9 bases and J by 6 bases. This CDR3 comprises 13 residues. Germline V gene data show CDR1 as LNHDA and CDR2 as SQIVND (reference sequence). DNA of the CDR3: TGTGCCAGCCAAGGACAGGGGGCTAGCGAGCAGTACTTC. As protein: CASQGQGASEQYF.

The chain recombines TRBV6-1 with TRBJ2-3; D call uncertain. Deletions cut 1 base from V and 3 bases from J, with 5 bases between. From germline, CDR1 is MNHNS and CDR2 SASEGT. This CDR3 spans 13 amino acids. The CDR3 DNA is TGTGCCAGCAGTGAAGTCGTGACAGATACGCAGTATTTT. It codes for CASSEVVTDTQYF.

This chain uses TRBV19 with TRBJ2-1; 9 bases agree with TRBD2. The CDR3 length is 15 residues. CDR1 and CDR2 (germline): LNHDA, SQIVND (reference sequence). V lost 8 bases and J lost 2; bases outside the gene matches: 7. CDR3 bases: TGTGCCAGTTCGGGAGCGGGGGGTACCTACAATGAGCAGTTCTTC. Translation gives CASSGAGGTYNEQFF.

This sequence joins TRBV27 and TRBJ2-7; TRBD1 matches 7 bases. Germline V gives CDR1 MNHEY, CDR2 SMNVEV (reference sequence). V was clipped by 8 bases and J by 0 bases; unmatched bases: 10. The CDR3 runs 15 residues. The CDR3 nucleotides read TGTGCCAGCGGGCTCAGGGGGTCTATCTCCTACGAGCAGTACTTC. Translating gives CASGLRGSISYEQYF.

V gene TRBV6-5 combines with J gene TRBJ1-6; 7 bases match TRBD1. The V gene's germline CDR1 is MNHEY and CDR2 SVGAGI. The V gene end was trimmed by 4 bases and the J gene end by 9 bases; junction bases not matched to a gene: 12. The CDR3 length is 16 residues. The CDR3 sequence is CASSFDRAGFGSPLHF. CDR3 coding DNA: TGTGCCAGCAGTTTCGACAGGGCGGGATTTGGTTCACCCCTCCACTTT.

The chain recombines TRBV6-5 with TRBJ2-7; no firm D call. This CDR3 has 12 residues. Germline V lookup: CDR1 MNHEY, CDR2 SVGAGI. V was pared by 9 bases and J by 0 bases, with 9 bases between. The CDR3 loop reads CASQAPSYEQYF. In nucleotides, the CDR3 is TGTGCCAGTCAGGCCCCCTCCTACGAGCAGTACTTC.

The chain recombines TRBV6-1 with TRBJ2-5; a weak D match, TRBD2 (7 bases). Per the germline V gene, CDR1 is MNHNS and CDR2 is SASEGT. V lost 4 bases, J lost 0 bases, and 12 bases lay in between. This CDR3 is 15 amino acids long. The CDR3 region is CASSGGGLYQETQYF. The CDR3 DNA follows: TGTGCCAGCAGTGGGGGGGGCCTGTACCAAGAGACCCAGTACTTC.

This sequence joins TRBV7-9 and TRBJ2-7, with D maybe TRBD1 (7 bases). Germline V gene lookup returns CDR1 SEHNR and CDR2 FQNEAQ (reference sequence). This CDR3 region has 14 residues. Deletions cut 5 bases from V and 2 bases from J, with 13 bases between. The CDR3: CASSPAGTAYEQYF. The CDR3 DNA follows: TGTGCCAGCAGCCCCGCGGGGACAGCCTACGAGCAGTACTTC.

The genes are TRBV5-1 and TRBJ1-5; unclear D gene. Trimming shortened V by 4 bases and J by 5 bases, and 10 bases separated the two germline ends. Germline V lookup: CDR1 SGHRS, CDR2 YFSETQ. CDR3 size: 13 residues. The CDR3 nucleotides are TGCGCCAGCAGCCCTACCCCGCATCAGCCCCAGCATTTT. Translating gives CASSPTPHQPQHF.

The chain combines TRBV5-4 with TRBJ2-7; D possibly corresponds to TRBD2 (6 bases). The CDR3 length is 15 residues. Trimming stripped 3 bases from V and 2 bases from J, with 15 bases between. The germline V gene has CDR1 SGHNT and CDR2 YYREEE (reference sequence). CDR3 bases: TGTGCCAGCAGCTCCCAAGGGCGGGGAGCCTACGAGCAGTACTTC. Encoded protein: CASSSQGRGAYEQYF.

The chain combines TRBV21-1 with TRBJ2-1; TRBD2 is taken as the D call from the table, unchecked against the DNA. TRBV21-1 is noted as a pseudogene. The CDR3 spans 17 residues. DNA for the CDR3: TGTGCCAGCAGCAAACCCGACCGTCCTAGCTCCTACAATGAGCAGTTCTTC. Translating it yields CASSKPDRPSSYNEQFF.

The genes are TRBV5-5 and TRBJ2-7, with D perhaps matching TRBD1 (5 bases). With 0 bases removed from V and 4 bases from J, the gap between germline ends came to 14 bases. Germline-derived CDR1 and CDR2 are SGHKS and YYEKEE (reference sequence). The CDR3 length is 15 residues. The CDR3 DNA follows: TGTGCCAGCAGCTTGGGGACACCCTATACTTACGAGCAGTACTTC. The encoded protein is CASSLGTPYTYEQYF.

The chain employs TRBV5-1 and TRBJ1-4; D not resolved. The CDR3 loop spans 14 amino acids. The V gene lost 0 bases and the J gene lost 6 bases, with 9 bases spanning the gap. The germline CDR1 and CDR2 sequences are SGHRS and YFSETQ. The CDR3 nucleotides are TGCGCCAGCAGCTTGGGCGGCAGTGATGAAAAACTGTTTTTT. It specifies CASSLGGSDEKLFF.

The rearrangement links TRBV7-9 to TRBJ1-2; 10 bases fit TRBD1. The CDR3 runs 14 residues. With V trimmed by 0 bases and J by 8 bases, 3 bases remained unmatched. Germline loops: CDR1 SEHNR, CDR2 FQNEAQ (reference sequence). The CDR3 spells CASSLAGDRGGYTF. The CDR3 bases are TGTGCCAGCAGCTTAGCCGGGGACAGGGGAGGCTACACCTTC.

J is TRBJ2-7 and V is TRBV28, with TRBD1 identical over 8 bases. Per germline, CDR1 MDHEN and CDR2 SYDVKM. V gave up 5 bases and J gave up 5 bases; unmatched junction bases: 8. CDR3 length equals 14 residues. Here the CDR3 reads CASSPGQVRDEQYF. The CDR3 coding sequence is TGTGCCAGCAGTCCGGGACAGGTGAGGGACGAGCAGTACTTC. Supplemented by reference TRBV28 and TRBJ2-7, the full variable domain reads DVKVTQSSRYLVKRTGEKVFLECVQDMDHENMFWYRQDPGLGLRLIYFSYDVKMKEKGDIPEGYSVSREKKERFSLILESASTNQTSMYLCASSPGQVRDEQYFGPGTRLTVT.

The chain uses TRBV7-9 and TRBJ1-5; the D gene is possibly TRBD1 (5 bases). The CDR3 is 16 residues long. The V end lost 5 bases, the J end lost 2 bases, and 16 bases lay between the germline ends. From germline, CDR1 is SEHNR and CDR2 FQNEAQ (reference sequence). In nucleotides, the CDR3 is TGTGCCAGCAGCCCCCCTACAGGTGTTGGCAATCAGCCCCAGCATTTT. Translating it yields CASSPPTGVGNQPQHF.

The CDR3 nucleotides read TGTGCCAGCAGTTACAGGGGGGGGGCCTACGAGCAGTACTTC. Encoded protein: CASSYRGGAYEQYF. The gene calls are TRBV6-5 and TRBJ2-7, with D perhaps TRBD2 (7 bases). V lost 2 bases to trimming and J lost 2 bases, with 10 bases between them. CDR1 is MNHEY, CDR2 SVGAGI, per germline. CDR3 length: 14 residues.

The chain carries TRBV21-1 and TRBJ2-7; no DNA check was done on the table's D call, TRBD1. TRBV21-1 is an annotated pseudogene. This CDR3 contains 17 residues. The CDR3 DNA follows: TGTGCCAGCAGCCCTAACGTCGGGACAGAGTTCTCCTACGAGCAGTACTTC. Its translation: CASSPNVGTEFSYEQYF.